These 31 T cell receptor beta chains came from one sample sequenced in a study of spatial heterogeneity in lung cancer. Points from the study as a whole: Tracking of tumor mutation counts was seen in expanded intratumoral alpha and beta TCR counts.

Indicated time point: sample taken at primary tumor resection. No antigen has been assigned to these receptors. One entry per CDR3 protein results from TCRdb running MiXCR on the 5' RACE reads. Among 13,000 or so distinct CDR3 sequences listed, 5.1% were seen once. Material: lung tumor tissue, obtained at surgery. The receptors were sampled from a male donor with early-stage non-small cell lung cancer.

This clonotype was seen ten or more times. This chain joins TRBV7-9 and TRBJ2-5, with TRBD1 identical over 8 bases. The germline gives CDR1 SEHNR, CDR2 FQNEAQ (reference sequence). The V gene end was trimmed by 5 bases and the J gene end by 2 bases; junction bases not matched to a gene: 7. This CDR3 comprises 15 residues. The CDR3 region is CASSPLQGDQETQYF. The CDR3 bases are TGTGCCAGCAGCCCCCTACAGGGGGATCAAGAGACCCAGTACTTC.

This clonotype was detected ten times or more. The chain links TRBV6-5 to TRBJ1-5; D remains ambiguous. Trimming shortened V by 5 bases and J by 6 bases, and 11 bases separated the two germline ends. Looked up from germline, CDR1 is MNHEY and CDR2 is SVGAGI. The CDR3 contains 13 residues. CDR3 region: CASSASTGQPQHF. The CDR3 region has the DNA TGTGCCAGCAGTGCCTCCACGGGTCAGCCCCAGCATTTT.

This clonotype was detected ten times or more. V and J are TRBV7-6 and TRBJ1-1, with D unclear. Germline loops: CDR1 SGHVS, CDR2 FNYEAQ. V was clipped by 4 bases and J by 1 base, with 16 bases between them. The CDR3 length is 16 residues. CDR3 in amino acids: CASSSLKGQTNTEAFF. CDR3 nucleotide sequence: TGTGCCAGCAGCTCCCTGAAGGGCCAGACGAACACTGAAGCTTTCTTT. The full variable domain, rest sourced from reference TRBV7-6 and TRBJ1-1, is GAGVSQSPRYKVTKRGQDVALRCDPISGHVSLYWYRQALGQGPEFLTYFNYEAQQDKSGLPNDRFSAERPEGSISTLTIQRTEQRDSAMYRCASSSLKGQTNTEAFFGQGTRLTVV.

This clonotype was recorded at least ten times. V gene TRBV11-2 combines with J gene TRBJ1-1; a possible D gene is TRBD1 (6 bases). There are 14 residues in the CDR3. Germline V gene lookup returns CDR1 SGHAT and CDR2 FQNNGV. The V and J ends lost 5 bases and 2 bases respectively, with 12 bases between them. The CDR3 DNA sequence: TGTGCCAGCAGCAGCGGGACACAAAACACTGAAGCTTTCTTT. Translation gives CASSSGTQNTEAFF.

This clonotype was recorded many times. The rearrangement uses TRBV3-1 and TRBJ2-3, with D perhaps matching TRBD1 or TRBD2 (7 bases each). The V gene lost 5 bases and the J gene lost 0 bases, with 15 bases spanning the gap. The CDR3 has 16 residues. Germline V lookup: CDR1 LGHDT, CDR2 YNNKEL (reference sequence). CDR3 sequence (DNA): TGTGCCAGCAGCGCCCGACAGGGAGGGAGCACAGATACGCAGTATTTT. It specifies CASSARQGGSTDTQYF.

This clonotype was seen repeatedly, ten times or more. V is TRBV5-1 and J is TRBJ1-6; D not resolved. The germline V gene has CDR1 SGHRS and CDR2 YFSETQ. This CDR3 contains 14 residues. Trimming removed 3 bases at V and 8 bases at J, with 12 bases between. This chain's CDR3 is CASSSGNLDSPLHF. CDR3 nucleotide sequence: TGCGCCAGCAGCTCGGGAAACCTGGATTCACCCCTCCACTTT.

This clonotype was seen at least ten times. This CDR3 reads CASSRQIDYNEQFF. CDR3 bases: TGTGCCAGCAGTCGACAGATTGACTACAATGAGCAGTTCTTC. The chain is built from TRBV6-1 and TRBJ2-1; weak D call: TRBD1 (5 bases). The CDR3 contains 14 residues. From germline, CDR1 is MNHNS and CDR2 SASEGT. The V gene lost 5 bases and the J gene lost 3 bases, with 11 bases spanning the gap.

The genes are TRBV11-2 and TRBJ2-1; 8 nucleotides line up with TRBD1. V shed 3 bases, J shed 5 bases, and the junction held 6 bases outside the gene matches. The CDR3 sequence is 15 residues long. The germline CDR1 and CDR2 sequences are SGHAT and FQNNGV. Written as DNA, the CDR3 is TGTGCCAGCAGCTTTAACAGGGGGTCAAACAATGAGCAGTTCTTC. Its translation: CASSFNRGSNNEQFF.

The V gene is TRBV6-2 or TRBV6-3, the J gene TRBJ2-7; no firm D call. The CDR3 covers 12 residues. The germline V gene has CDR1 MNHEY and CDR2 SVGEGT. Trimming took off 5 bases at V and 2 bases at J, with 7 bases between the two ends. The CDR3 DNA sequence: TGTGCCAGCAGTCCGGTTGCCTACGAGCAGTACTTC. Protein sequence: CASSPVAYEQYF.

In this sample, this clonotype turned up many times. V is TRBV5-1 and J is TRBJ2-1; TRBD2 agrees at 11 bases. Looked up from germline, CDR1 is SGHRS and CDR2 is YFSETQ. J lost 7 bases, V lost 0 bases, and 3 bases had no gene match. The CDR3 length is 15 residues. The CDR3 bases are TGCGCCAGCAGCTTGGTGGCTAGCGGGGGGAATGAGCAGTTCTTC. It codes for CASSLVASGGNEQFF.

This clonotype occurred many times. The V and J genes are TRBV18 and TRBJ2-1; unclear D gene. The ends were cut back, 3 bases at V and 4 bases at J, with 4 bases in the middle. This CDR3 region has 12 residues. CDR1 is KGHSH and CDR2 is LQKENI in the germline V gene. CDR3 protein: CASSPTYNEQFF. For the CDR3, the DNA is TGTGCCAGCTCACCCACGTACAATGAGCAGTTCTTC.

Many counts were recorded for this clonotype. J is TRBJ2-3 and V is TRBV7-2, with a weak D call TRBD2 (6 bases). The germline V gene encodes CDR1 SGHTA and CDR2 FQGNSA. This CDR3 contains 13 residues. V was clipped by 1 base and J by 9 bases, with 11 bases between them. The CDR3 DNA follows: TGTGCCAGCAGCTTAGGGCCCGGACTAACGCAGTATTTT. This codes for CASSLGPGLTQYF.

This clonotype was recorded at least ten times. V gene TRBV5-4 combines with J gene TRBJ2-4; D may be TRBD1 (6 bases). Germline V lookup: CDR1 SGHNT, CDR2 YYREEE (reference sequence). The CDR3 is 17 residues long. V dropped 4 bases and J dropped 0 bases, with 17 bases sitting between them. This chain's CDR3 is CASSTGHQTVAKNIQYF. The CDR3, as DNA: TGTGCCAGCAGCACGGGACATCAGACCGTAGCCAAAAACATTCAGTACTTC.

This clonotype was counted a few times. The chain has TRBV7-2 and TRBJ2-2; possible D gene TRBD2, 5 bases. Deletions cut 3 bases from V and 0 bases from J, with 14 bases between. The CDR3 is made up of 17 amino acids. Germline V gene lookup returns CDR1 SGHTA and CDR2 FQGNSA. CDR3 sequence: CASSFFSSPANTGELFF. The CDR3 region has the DNA TGTGCCAGCAGCTTCTTCTCTAGCCCCGCGAACACCGGGGAGCTGTTTTTT.

There are many counts of this clonotype. The chain carries TRBV20-1 and TRBJ1-2; D gene unclear. The V end lost 3 bases, the J end lost 4 bases, and 12 bases lay between the germline ends. The CDR3 sequence is 13 residues long. CDR1 DFQATT and CDR2 SNEGSKA come from the germline V gene (reference sequence). CDR3 region: CSARVKVGYGYTF. The CDR3 DNA is TGCAGTGCTAGGGTTAAGGTGGGCTATGGCTACACCTTC.

This clonotype has at least ten counts. The chain joins TRBV6-5 to TRBJ2-5; D may match TRBD1 or TRBD2 (6 bases each). V was cut by 6 bases and J by 6 bases, with 17 bases left in between. Germline V gene lookup returns CDR1 MNHEY and CDR2 SVGAGI. The CDR3 has 14 residues. CDR3 bases: TGTGCCAGCAGCCCTCTTGGGGGGCGAAAGACCCAGTACTTC. This gives the protein CASSPLGGRKTQYF.

This clonotype was counted at least ten times. The chain has TRBV28 and TRBJ1-3; 10 nucleotides line up with TRBD1. After removal of 6 bases from V and 7 bases from J, the junction contained 6 bases not matched to a gene. Per the germline V gene, CDR1 is MDHEN and CDR2 is SYDVKM. The CDR3 covers 14 residues. The CDR3 coding sequence is TGTGCCAGCAGGGGGGGGACAGGGGTGAACACCATATATTTT. It yields the protein CASRGGTGVNTIYF. Combining the CDR3 with reference TRBV28 and TRBJ1-3 gives the whole variable domain DVKVTQSSRYLVKRTGEKVFLECVQDMDHENMFWYRQDPGLGLRLIYFSYDVKMKEKGDIPEGYSVSREKKERFSLILESASTNQTSMYLCASRGGTGVNTIYFGEGSWLTVV.

This clonotype has at least ten counts. This chain uses TRBV20-1 with TRBJ2-1; the D is unclear. Germline V CDR1 and CDR2: DFQATT, SNEGSKA (reference sequence). The CDR3 consists of 13 residues. V was shortened by 5 bases and J by 7 bases, with 15 bases between the two germline ends. CDR3 sequence: CSAHPDPYNEQFF. The CDR3 nucleotides are TGCAGTGCTCACCCGGACCCTTATAATGAGCAGTTCTTC.

This clonotype appeared many times. The CDR3 nucleotides read TGTGCCAGCAATACGGGACAACGTTCACCCCTCCACTTT. Translation: CASNTGQRSPLHF. J is TRBJ1-6 and V is TRBV6-6; possible D gene TRBD1, 6 bases. Germline CDR1 MNHNY, CDR2 SVGAGI (reference sequence). Trimming cost V 7 bases and J 9 bases, with 13 bases left between them. This CDR3 comprises 13 residues.

This clonotype was counted many times. The rearrangement links TRBV5-6 to TRBJ2-1, with 11 bases fitting TRBD2. V was clipped by 4 bases and J by 10 bases; unmatched bases: 10. Germline CDR1 and CDR2: SGHDT and YYEEEE. This CDR3 is built from 15 residues. CDR3 residues: CASSVGLAVPGEQFF. The DNA for the CDR3 is TGTGCCAGCAGCGTGGGACTAGCGGTCCCAGGGGAGCAGTTCTTC.

This clonotype was picked up many times. The CDR3 here is CASSLDGIYYEQYF. The CDR3 coding sequence is TGTGCCAGCAGCTTAGACGGCATCTACTACGAGCAGTACTTC. V gene TRBV7-2 combines with J gene TRBJ2-7; D unresolved. Trimming took 1 base from V and 3 from J, leaving 10 bases between them. Germline assignment: CDR1 SGHTA and CDR2 FQGNSA. CDR3 length equals 14 residues. Using reference TRBV7-2 and TRBJ2-7 for the parts outside the CDR3, the full variable domain is GAGVSQSPSNKVTEKGKDVELRCDPISGHTALYWYRQSLGQGLEFLIYFQGNSAPDKSGLPSDRFSAERTGGSVSTLTIQRTQQEDSAVYLCASSLDGIYYEQYFGPGTRLTVT.

This clonotype has at least ten counts. The V call is TRBV6-6, the J call TRBJ2-4; tentatively, D is TRBD1 (5 bases). Germline-derived CDR1 and CDR2 are MNHNY and SVGAGI (reference sequence). The CDR3 is 13 residues long. V lost 5 bases and J 9 bases, leaving 14 bases between the germline ends. CDR3 in DNA: TGTGCCAGCAGTCAAGGGGATCGGGTCATTCAGTACTTC. Protein product: CASSQGDRVIQYF.

This clonotype was observed many times. The rearrangement links TRBV6-1 to TRBJ2-4; no clear D. The CDR3 is 14 residues long. Trimming removed 3 bases from V and 8 bases from J, with 14 bases in between. CDR1 and CDR2 from the germline V gene are MNHNS and SASEGT. CDR3 DNA: TGTGCCAGCAGTGACCGCGTACCTCATGACATTCAGTACTTC. This sequence encodes CASSDRVPHDIQYF.

Ten or more counts support this clonotype. The genes are TRBV10-2 and TRBJ1-1, with D maybe TRBD1 (5 bases). Trimming removed 9 bases at V and 1 base at J, with 15 bases between. The germline V gene encodes CDR1 WSHSY and CDR2 SAAADI. CDR3 length equals 14 residues. CDR3 residues: CARDVGGRNTEAFF. Here the CDR3 DNA reads TGCGCCAGAGACGTGGGGGGGAGGAACACTGAAGCTTTCTTT.

J is TRBJ1-1 and V is TRBV3-1; D gene ambiguous. Germline V gives CDR1 LGHDT, CDR2 YNNKEL (reference sequence). The ends were cut back, 3 bases at V and 5 bases at J, with 13 bases in the middle. The CDR3 length is 14 residues. CDR3 residues: CASSQTASQTEAFF. The CDR3 DNA reads as TGTGCCAGCAGCCAGACGGCAAGCCAGACTGAAGCTTTCTTT. Combining the CDR3 with reference TRBV3-1 and TRBJ1-1 gives the whole variable domain DTAVSQTPKYLVTQMGNDKSIKCEQNLGHDTMYWYKQDSKKFLKIMFSYNNKELIINETVPNRFSPKSPDKAHLNLHINSLELGDSAVYFCASSQTASQTEAFFGQGTRLTVV.

This clonotype appeared many times. The chain is built from TRBV7-6 and TRBJ2-5, with D perhaps TRBD2 (6 bases). The CDR3 is 13 residues long. Per the germline V gene, CDR1 is SGHVS and CDR2 is FNYEAQ. V was cut by 2 bases and J by 5 bases, with 9 bases left in between. The CDR3 DNA reads TGTGCCAGCAGCTTAAATCGGGGGGAGACCCAGTACTTC. It is translated as CASSLNRGETQYF.

This clonotype was counted at least ten times. The rearrangement uses TRBV2 and TRBJ2-1; perhaps TRBD2 as D (5 bases). Germline V gene sequence: CDR1 SNHLY, CDR2 FYNNEI. The CDR3 length is 13 residues. Trimming shortened V by 2 bases and J by 10 bases, and 12 bases separated the two germline ends. Here the CDR3 reads CASSELGASEQFF. Here the CDR3 DNA reads TGTGCCAGCAGTGAACTGGGAGCCTCGGAGCAGTTCTTC.

This clonotype was recorded many times. The rearrangement uses TRBV18 and TRBJ1-5, with D unresolved. This CDR3 contains 14 residues. Trimming stripped 3 bases from V and 2 bases from J, with 8 bases between. In germline, CDR1 is KGHSH, CDR2 LQKENI. The CDR3, as DNA: TGTGCCAGCTCACCGGGTGGGGGCAATCAGCCCCAGCATTTT. The encoded protein is CASSPGGGNQPQHF.

This clonotype was seen repeatedly, ten times or more. The CDR3 DNA reads TGTGCCAGCAGTTCCGGGACAGGGGGCAACTATGGCTACACCTTC. Translation gives CASSSGTGGNYGYTF. The chain recombines TRBV27 with TRBJ1-2, with 12 bases identical to TRBD1. Germline V gene sequence: CDR1 MNHEY, CDR2 SMNVEV (reference sequence). This CDR3 has 15 residues. J gave up 2 bases and V 4 bases, and 2 bases lay outside the gene matches.

This clonotype was counted ten times or more. The J gene is TRBJ2-7, the V gene TRBV28, with D perhaps TRBD1 (6 bases). Trimming stripped 3 bases from V and 6 bases from J, with 15 bases between. Germline CDR1 is MDHEN and CDR2 is SYDVKM. The CDR3 length is 14 residues. CDR3 sequence: CASSFVQGYGEQYF. The DNA for the CDR3 is TGTGCCAGCAGTTTTGTCCAGGGGTATGGCGAGCAGTACTTC.

The J gene is TRBJ1-4, the V gene TRBV7-2, with D hard to call. Trimming cost V 1 base and J 8 bases, with 14 bases left between them. Germline CDR1 and CDR2: SGHTA and FQGNSA. This CDR3 comprises 15 residues. In nucleotides, the CDR3 is TGTGCCAGCAGCTTAGTAGGCGGAGTTGGGGAAAAACTGTTTTTT. Translated: CASSLVGGVGEKLFF. The full variable domain, in which reference TRBV7-2 and TRBJ1-4 provide the parts outside the CDR3, is GAGVSQSPSNKVTEKGKDVELRCDPISGHTALYWYRQSLGQGLEFLIYFQGNSAPDKSGLPSDRFSAERTGGSVSTLTIQRTQQEDSAVYLCASSLVGGVGEKLFFGSGTQLSVL.